This TCR beta chain emerged from a study of beta chain features in type 1 diabetes. General study results and limits: More deletions and fewer insertions at VDJ junctions were seen in type 1 diabetes patients.

As concerns this clone: Its antigen is unidentified.

The study reverse transcribed the entire isolated RNA, so it sequenced expressed TCRB transcripts. Here immunoSEQ multiplex PCR was the method, and the copy in TCRdb shows in-frame clones only, minus some. The repertoire holds around 240,000 clones, with over 9.5% as singletons. Sorted populations were all over 98% pure. Sequenced: naive CD4+ T cells from blood. The TCR comes from a woman between 18 and 30 years old in good health.

For the CDR3, the DNA is TGCGCCAGCAGCGAAGGTCCGGGACAGGGTAGCTACTTC. Its translation is CASSEGPGQGSYF. The chain uses TRBV5-1 and TRBJ2-7, with 9 bases lining up with TRBD1. This CDR3 is built from 13 residues. The V gene's germline CDR1 is SGHRS and CDR2 YFSETQ. V trimming: 4 bases; J trimming: 13 bases; junction bases outside the gene matches: 12.